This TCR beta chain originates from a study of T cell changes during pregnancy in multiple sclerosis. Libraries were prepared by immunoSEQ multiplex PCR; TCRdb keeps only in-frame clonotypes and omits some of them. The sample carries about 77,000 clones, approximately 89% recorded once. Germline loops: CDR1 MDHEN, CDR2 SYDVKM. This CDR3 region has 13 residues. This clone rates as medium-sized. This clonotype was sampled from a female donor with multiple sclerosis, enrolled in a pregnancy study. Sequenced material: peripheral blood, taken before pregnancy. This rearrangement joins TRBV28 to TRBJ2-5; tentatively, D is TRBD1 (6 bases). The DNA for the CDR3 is TGTGTATCCCAGGGGCCTATCTTGGGGACCCAGTACTTC. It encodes CVSQGPILGTQYF.